This passage covers 2 T cell receptor beta chains from one sample sequenced in a study of a mutant IDH1 vaccine in newly diagnosed glioma. Described time point: week 23, last vaccination. One vaccine dose held 300 ug of mutant IDH1 20-mer peptide and came with topical imiquimod. These receptors' targets are unknown. The method was immunoSEQ multiplex PCR; TCRdb's version includes in-frame clones alone and lacks a portion of them. Here the sample spans 30,000 to 40,000 clones, roughly 76% being singletons. This specimen was PBMCs, taken from a glioma patient whose treatment included an IDH1 peptide vaccine. The receptors originated from a man aged 40-49 years with glioma.

V usage is TRBV6-1 and J usage is TRBJ2-5; D unresolved. Per the germline V gene, CDR1 is MNHNS and CDR2 is SASEGT. V gave up 7 bases and J gave up 1 base, with 10 bases separating them. The CDR3 has 13 residues. The CDR3 protein is CASTRHSQETQYF. CDR3 nucleotides: TGTGCCAGCACCCGGCACAGCCAAGAGACCCAGTACTTC.

In DNA, the CDR3 is TGTGCCAGCGGGGGGACAGCACCGCAAGAGACCCAGTACTTC. This translates into CASGGTAPQETQYF. The rearrangement joins TRBV28 to TRBJ2-5, with a weak D call TRBD1 (7 bases). The CDR3 runs to 14 residues. The germline V gene encodes CDR1 MDHEN and CDR2 SYDVKM. Trimming removed 8 bases at V and 2 bases at J, with 15 bases between.